This TCR beta chain was identified during a study of T cell repertoires in cytomegalovirus infection. Looking at the study overall: Carrying CMV and the relevant HLA type showed in public TCR beta signatures. Study results and caveats: In two of eight donors, the top clonotype was HLA-C-restricted CMV-specific. Summed public TCR beta family frequency identified CMV carriers bearing the relevant HLA.

MiXCR, run by TCRdb on the reads, gives a single entry per CDR3 protein. The table includes 350,000 to 400,000 distinct CDR3 sequences, about 34% detected once. This clonotype was counted ten times or more. The antigen remains unidentified. The specimen comprised cultured PBMCs, sampled from culture after CMV antigen stimulation. This TCR derives from a human donor in good health (CMV status not recorded). Some clones in this sample may be carry-over from other donors' samples.

CDR3 protein: CASSLTGRANSATNEKLFF. The CDR3 nucleotides are TGTGCCAGCAGCTTAACAGGCCGGGCGAACTCCGCAACTAATGAAAAACTGTTTTTT. The rearrangement joins TRBV7-6 to TRBJ1-4, with D maybe TRBD1 (5 bases). V lost 2 bases and J 0 bases, leaving 19 bases between the germline ends. Germline lookup yields CDR1 SGHVS and CDR2 FNYEAQ. This CDR3 contains 19 residues.